This TCR beta chain was captured by sequencing in a study of blood T cells in healthy people across ages. V lost 4 bases, J lost 13 bases, and 11 bases lay in between. CDR1 and CDR2 (germline): MNHEY, SMNVEV (reference sequence). This CDR3 has 11 residues. On this clonotype itself: What it recognizes is unknown.

The individuals who served as donors were healthy Caucasians living in Russia, aged roughly 6 to 100. Isolation yielded PBMCs, at least 7 million per sample, in every case. Study-wide results and caveats: More naive CD4+ cells and higher diversity marked long-lived donors relative to aged donors.

The use of a sample-barcoded 5' primer and a J-beta primer mix characterized a second PCR of about 7 to 12 cycles. MiXCR, applied by TCRdb to the 5' RACE reads, yields one record per CDR3 protein. The top ten hold 18% of the sample, which has about 1 million distinct CDR3 sequences, under 45% seen once. Sequencing used blood. The rearrangement uses TRBV27 and TRBJ2-4; D remains unclear. This TCR came from a woman aged 60-75 years in good health. The CDR3 region has the DNA TGTGCCAGCAGTTCCGACACGGTACAGTACTTC. Amino acid sequence: CASSSDTVQYF.